The TCR beta chain described here comes from a study of blood T cell repertoires in COVID-19. Study-wide context: The United States, Italy and Spain were the sources of the acute and convalescent COVID-19 samples. In each case, the material was cDNA or gDNA derived from T cells, B-cell-depleted T cells, or PBMCs.

Germline assignment: CDR1 SGHAT and CDR2 FQNNGV. Deletions cut 4 bases from V and 7 bases from J, with 11 bases between. The CDR3 loop spans 13 amino acids. Authors' analysis steps: Quantification of nucleated cells was approximated via reference gene primer amplification. Using immunoSEQ multiplex PCR, the repertoire was profiled, and TCRdb retains in-frame clones only, with some absent. V, J and clone size were drawn from that table, and D and trimming were deduced from the DNA. The table has some 260,000 clones, around 90% seen once. Sequencing was done on a sample of peripheral blood. This chain links TRBV11-2 with TRBJ1-5; D may be TRBD1 (6 bases). The receptor was derived from a woman aged 40 to 49 who had recovered from COVID-19. This chain's CDR3 is CASSWGPGQPQHF. Written as DNA, the CDR3 is TGTGCCAGCAGCTGGGGGCCGGGGCAGCCCCAGCATTTT. The variable domain in full, with the rest retrieved from reference TRBV11-2 and TRBJ1-5, is EAGVAQSPRYKIIEKRQSVAFWCNPISGHATLYWYQQILGQGPKLLIQFQNNGVVDDSQLPKDRFSAERLKGVDSTLKIQPAKLEDSAVYLCASSWGPGQPQHFGDGTRLSIL.